This record concerns one TCR beta chain sequence. No antigen is known for it. Genomic DNA of every subset was divided equally among multiple immunoSEQ plates. Sequencing used immunoSEQ multiplex PCR; TCRdb keeps in-frame clones, though not all of them. The profile shows about 1 million clones, 65% to 75% of them singletons. The data were taken from a study of shared clonotypes between healthy human individuals. CDR3 length: 14 residues. CDR1 is SGDLS and CDR2 is YYNGEE in the germline V gene. V gave up 3 bases and J gave up 5 bases; unmatched junction bases: 8. Overall study results and limits: Relative to memory subsets, naive subsets generally showed larger estimated richness.

This clonotype originated in a young man in good health. The rearrangement uses TRBV9 and TRBJ2-7; TRBD1 aligns across 7 bases. The sample was memory CD4+ T cells sorted from blood. Noted subset: CD45RA-negative fraction. Here the CDR3 DNA reads TGTGCCAGCAGCGCCTGGACAGGAGGCGACGAGCAGTACTTC. Its translation is CASSAWTGGDEQYF.